At least ten counts were recorded for the clone carrying this T cell receptor (beta chain). Its cognate antigen is unknown. PBMCs were collected from a roughly 10 ml volume of fresh peripheral blood. Amplified regions were TCR beta CDR3 sequences from RNA transcripts. Researchers ran a first-round RT-PCR on the TCR CDR3 using the HTBI primer set. TCRdb reprocessed the multiplex PCR reads with MiXCR, giving one entry per CDR3 protein. The repertoire holds a few hundred thousand distinct CDR3 sequences, with about a sixth as singletons. The data stem from a study of T cells in Graves' hyperthyroidism and ophthalmopathy. Study-wide results and caveats: Ophthalmopathy was distinguished from stable hyperthyroidism by 13 V-J signatures. Ophthalmopathy was predicted by the model a median of roughly 6.6 months ahead of onset.

Germline V CDR1 and CDR2: SGHVS, FQNEAQ. V was pared by 5 bases and J by 1 base, with 18 bases of the junction left unmatched. The CDR3 sequence is 21 residues long. Sequenced sample: blood. V and J are TRBV7-8 and TRBJ2-1; 12 bases map to TRBD2. The sequence derives from a woman aged 40 to 50 with Graves' ophthalmopathy. CDR3 nucleotide sequence: TGTGCCAGCAGCCACAACCGACTAGCGGGAGTCAGGATCGGGTCCTACAATGAGCAGTTCTTC. Its translation: CASSHNRLAGVRIGSYNEQFF.